Detailed here is one T cell receptor (beta chain). One end of the junction varies from germline; a read error may be responsible. The cohort comprised adults aged about 18 to 89 years residing in under 30 US areas. The data are from a study of blood T cell repertoires in COVID-19. Method: immunoSEQ multiplex PCR; TCRdb's copy keeps in-frame clones and lacks some. The sample contains a few hundred thousand clones, about 87% of which appear only once. This CDR3 has 16 amino acids. Germline lookup yields CDR1 SSHAT and CDR2 FNYEAQ (reference sequence). The TCR was taken from a woman aged 45-60 years who had recovered from COVID-19. This rearrangement joins TRBV7-7 to TRBJ2-1, with 10 bases aligning to TRBD2. Sequencing was done on a sample of PBMCs or T cells enriched from blood (not recorded which). The CDR3 DNA reads as TGTGCTAGCAGCTTAGAATTAGCGGGAGGTTCCAATGAGCAGTTCTTC. Translated, it gives CASSLELAGGSNEQFF.